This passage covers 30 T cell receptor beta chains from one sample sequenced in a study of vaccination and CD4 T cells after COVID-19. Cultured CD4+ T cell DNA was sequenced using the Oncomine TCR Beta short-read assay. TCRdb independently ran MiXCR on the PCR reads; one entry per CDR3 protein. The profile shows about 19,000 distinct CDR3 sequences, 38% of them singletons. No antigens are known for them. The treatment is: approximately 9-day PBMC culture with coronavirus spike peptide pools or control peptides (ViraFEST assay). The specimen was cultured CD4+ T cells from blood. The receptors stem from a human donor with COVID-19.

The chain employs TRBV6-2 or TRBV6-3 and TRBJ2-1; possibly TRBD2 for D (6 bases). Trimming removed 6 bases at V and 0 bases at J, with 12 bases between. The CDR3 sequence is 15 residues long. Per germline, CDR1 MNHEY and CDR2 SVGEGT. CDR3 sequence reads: CASRGAGYSYNEQFF. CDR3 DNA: TGTGCCAGCAGGGGAGCGGGTTACTCCTACAATGAGCAGTTCTTC.

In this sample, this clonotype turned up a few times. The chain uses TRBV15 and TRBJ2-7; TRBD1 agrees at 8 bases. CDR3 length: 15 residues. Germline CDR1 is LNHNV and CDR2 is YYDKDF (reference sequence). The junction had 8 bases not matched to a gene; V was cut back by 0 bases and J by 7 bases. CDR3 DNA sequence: TGTGCCACCAGCAGAGAGGGGCAGGGGGCGAAGGAGCAGTACTTC. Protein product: CATSREGQGAKEQYF.

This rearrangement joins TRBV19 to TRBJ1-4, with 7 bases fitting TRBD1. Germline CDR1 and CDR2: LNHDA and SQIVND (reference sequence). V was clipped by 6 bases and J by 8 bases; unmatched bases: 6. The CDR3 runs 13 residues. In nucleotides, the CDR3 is TGTGCCAGTAGCCCGACAGGGCCCGAAAAACTGTTTTTT. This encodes CASSPTGPEKLFF.

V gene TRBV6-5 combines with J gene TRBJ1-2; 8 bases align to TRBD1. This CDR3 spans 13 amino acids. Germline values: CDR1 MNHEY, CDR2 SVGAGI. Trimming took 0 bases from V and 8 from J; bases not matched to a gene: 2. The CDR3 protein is CASSYSTGEGYTF. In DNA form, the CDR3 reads TGTGCCAGCAGTTACTCGACAGGGGAAGGCTACACCTTC.

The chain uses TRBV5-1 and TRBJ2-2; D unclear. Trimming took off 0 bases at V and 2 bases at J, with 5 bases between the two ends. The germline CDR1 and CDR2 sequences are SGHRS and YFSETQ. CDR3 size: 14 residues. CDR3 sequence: CASSLGQNTGELFF. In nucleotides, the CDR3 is TGCGCCAGCAGCTTGGGGCAAAACACCGGGGAGCTGTTTTTT.

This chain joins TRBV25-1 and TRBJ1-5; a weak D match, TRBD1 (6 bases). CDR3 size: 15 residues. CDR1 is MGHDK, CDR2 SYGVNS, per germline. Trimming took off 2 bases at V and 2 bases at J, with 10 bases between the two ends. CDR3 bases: TGTGCCAGCAGTGAAACCGGGGGCGGCAATCAGCCCCAGCATTTT. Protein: CASSETGGGNQPQHF.

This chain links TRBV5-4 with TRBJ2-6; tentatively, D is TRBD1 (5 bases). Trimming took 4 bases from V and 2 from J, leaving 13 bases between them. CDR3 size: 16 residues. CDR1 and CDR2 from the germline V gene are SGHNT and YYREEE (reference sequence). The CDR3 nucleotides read TGTGCCAGCAGCACGTCCAGGGTAACTGGGGCCAACGTCCTGACTTTC. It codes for CASSTSRVTGANVLTF.

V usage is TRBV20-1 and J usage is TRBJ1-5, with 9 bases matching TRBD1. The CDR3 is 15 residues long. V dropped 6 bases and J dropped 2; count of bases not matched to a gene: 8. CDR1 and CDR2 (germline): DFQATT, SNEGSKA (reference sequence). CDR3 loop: CSAEQGAYGNQPQHF. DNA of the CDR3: TGCAGTGCGGAACAGGGGGCGTATGGCAATCAGCCCCAGCATTTT.

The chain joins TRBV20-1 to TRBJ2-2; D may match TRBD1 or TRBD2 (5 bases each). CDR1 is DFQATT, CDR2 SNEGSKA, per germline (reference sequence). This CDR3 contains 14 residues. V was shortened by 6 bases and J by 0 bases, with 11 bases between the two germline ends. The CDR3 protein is CSARGDANTGELFF. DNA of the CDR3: TGCAGTGCCCGAGGGGACGCGAACACCGGGGAGCTGTTTTTT.

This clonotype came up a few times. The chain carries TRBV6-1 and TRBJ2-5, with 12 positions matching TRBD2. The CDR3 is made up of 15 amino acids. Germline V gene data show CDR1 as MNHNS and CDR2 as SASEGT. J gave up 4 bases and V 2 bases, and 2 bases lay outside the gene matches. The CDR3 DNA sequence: TGTGCCAGCAGTGAACTGACTAGCGGGGGAGAGACCCAGTACTTC. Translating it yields CASSELTSGGETQYF.

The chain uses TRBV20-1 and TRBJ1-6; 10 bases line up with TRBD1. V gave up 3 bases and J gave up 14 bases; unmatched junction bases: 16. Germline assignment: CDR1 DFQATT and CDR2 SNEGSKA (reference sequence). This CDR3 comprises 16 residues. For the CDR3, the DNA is TGCAGTGCTAGCGGCCGGGACAGGGGTTTCTTCGCCACCCTCCACTTT. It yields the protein CSASGRDRGFFATLHF.

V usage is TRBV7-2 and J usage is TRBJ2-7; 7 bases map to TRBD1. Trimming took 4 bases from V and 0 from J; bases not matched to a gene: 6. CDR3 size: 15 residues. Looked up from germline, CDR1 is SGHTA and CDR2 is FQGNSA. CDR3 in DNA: TGTGCCAGCAGCTACGACAGGGACCCCTCCTACGAGCAGTACTTC. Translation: CASSYDRDPSYEQYF.

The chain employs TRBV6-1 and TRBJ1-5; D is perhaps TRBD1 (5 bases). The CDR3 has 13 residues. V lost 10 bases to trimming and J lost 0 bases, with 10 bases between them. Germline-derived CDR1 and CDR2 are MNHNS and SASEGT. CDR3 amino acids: CATQQVSNQPQHF. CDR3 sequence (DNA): TGTGCCACGCAACAGGTTAGCAATCAGCCCCAGCATTTT.

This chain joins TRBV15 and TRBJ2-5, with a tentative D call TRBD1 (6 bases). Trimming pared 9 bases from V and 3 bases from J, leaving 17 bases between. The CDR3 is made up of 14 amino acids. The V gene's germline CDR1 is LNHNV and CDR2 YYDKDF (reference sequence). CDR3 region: CATQGQGLKETQYF. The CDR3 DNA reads TGTGCCACGCAGGGGCAGGGATTAAAAGAGACCCAGTACTTC.

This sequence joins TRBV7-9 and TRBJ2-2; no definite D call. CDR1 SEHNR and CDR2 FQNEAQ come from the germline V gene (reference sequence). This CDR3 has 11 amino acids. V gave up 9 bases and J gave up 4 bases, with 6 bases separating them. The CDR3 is CAREGTGELFF. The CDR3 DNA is TGTGCCAGGGAAGGCACCGGGGAGCTGTTTTTT.

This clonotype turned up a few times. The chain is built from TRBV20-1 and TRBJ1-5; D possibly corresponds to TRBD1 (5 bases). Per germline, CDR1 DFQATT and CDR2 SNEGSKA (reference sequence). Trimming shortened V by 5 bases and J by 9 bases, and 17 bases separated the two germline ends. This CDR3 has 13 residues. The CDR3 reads CSASRGTSGPQHF. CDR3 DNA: TGCAGTGCTTCCCGTGGGACCTCAGGGCCCCAGCATTTT.

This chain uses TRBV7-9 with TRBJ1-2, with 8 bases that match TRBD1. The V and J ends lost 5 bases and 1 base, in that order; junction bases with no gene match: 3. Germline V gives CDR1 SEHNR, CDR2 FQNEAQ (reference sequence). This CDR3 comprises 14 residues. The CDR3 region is CASSADRDNYGYTF. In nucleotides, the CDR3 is TGTGCCAGCAGCGCGGACAGGGATAACTATGGCTACACCTTC.

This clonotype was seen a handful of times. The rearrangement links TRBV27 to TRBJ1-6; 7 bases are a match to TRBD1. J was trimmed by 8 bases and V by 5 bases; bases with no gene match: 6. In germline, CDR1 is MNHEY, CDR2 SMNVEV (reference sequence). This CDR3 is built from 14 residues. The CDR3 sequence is CASSTRDSHSPLHF. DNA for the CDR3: TGTGCCAGCAGTACCCGGGACAGCCATTCACCCCTCCACTTT.

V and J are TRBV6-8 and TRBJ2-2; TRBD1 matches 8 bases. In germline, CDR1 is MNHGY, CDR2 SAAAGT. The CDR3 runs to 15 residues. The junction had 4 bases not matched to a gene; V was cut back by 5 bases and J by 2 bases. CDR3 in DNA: TGTGCCAGCAGTGCCACAGGGGGAAACACCGGGGAGCTGTTTTTT. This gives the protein CASSATGGNTGELFF.

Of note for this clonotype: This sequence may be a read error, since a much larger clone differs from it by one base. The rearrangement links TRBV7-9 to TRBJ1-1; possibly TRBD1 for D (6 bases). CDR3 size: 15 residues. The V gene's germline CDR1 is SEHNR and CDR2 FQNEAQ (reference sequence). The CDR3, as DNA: TGTGTCAGCAGCCCGGGGGCAGGGTGGTACACTGAAGCTTTCTTT. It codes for CVSSPGAGWYTEAFF.

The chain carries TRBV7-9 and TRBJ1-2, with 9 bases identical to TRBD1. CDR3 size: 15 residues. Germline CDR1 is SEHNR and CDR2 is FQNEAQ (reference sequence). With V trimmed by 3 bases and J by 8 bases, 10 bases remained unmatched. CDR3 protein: CASSFATGGWLGYTF. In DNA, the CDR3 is TGTGCCAGCAGCTTCGCGACAGGGGGATGGTTAGGCTACACCTTC. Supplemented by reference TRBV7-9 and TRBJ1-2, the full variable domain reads DTGVSQNPRHKITKRGQNVTFRCDPISEHNRLYWYRQTLGQGPEFLTYFQNEAQLEKSRLLSDRFSAERPKGSFSTLEIQRTEQGDSAMYLCASSFATGGWLGYTFGSGTRLTVV.

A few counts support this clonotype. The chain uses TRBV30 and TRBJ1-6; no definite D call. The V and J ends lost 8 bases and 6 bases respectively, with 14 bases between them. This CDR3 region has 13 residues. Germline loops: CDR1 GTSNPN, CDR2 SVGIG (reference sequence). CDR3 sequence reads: CAGGWQTNSPLHF. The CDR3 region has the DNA TGTGCCGGTGGGTGGCAGACTAATTCACCCCTCCACTTT.

The CDR3 DNA sequence: TGTGCCAGCAGCTTGGCTAGCGGGGGGACCGGGGAGCTGTTTTTT. As protein: CASSLASGGTGELFF. This sequence joins TRBV5-4 and TRBJ2-2; 11 bases are shared with TRBD2. The germline V gene has CDR1 SGHNT and CDR2 YYREEE (reference sequence). V lost 0 bases, J lost 5 bases, and 0 bases stayed unmatched. This CDR3 region has 15 residues.

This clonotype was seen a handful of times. The DNA for the CDR3 is TGTGCCAGCAGTTACCCTACAGGGGGCTCCTATAATTCACCCCTCCACTTT. Its protein product is CASSYPTGGSYNSPLHF. This chain links TRBV6-5 with TRBJ1-6; TRBD1 aligns across 8 bases. Per the germline V gene, CDR1 is MNHEY and CDR2 is SVGAGI. V trimming: 2 bases; J trimming: 0 bases; junction bases outside the gene matches: 3. The CDR3 is made up of 17 amino acids.

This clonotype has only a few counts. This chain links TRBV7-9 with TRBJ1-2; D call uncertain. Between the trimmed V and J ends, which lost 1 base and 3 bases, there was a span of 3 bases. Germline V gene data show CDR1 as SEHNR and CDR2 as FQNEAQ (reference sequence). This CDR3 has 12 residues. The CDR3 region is CASSLGDYGYTF. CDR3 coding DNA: TGTGCCAGCAGCTTAGGTGACTATGGCTACACCTTC.

The CDR3 sequence: CATSREAQTKNIQYF. In DNA form, the CDR3 reads TGTGCCACCAGCAGAGAGGCCCAAACCAAAAACATTCAGTACTTC. The chain uses TRBV15 and TRBJ2-4; D call uncertain. Per the germline V gene, CDR1 is LNHNV and CDR2 is YYDKDF (reference sequence). Trimming pared 0 bases from V and 2 bases from J, leaving 8 bases between. This CDR3 spans 15 amino acids.

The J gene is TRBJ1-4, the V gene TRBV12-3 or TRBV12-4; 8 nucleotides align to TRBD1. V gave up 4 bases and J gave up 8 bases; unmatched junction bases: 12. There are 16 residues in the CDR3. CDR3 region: CASSSADRVGGEKLFF. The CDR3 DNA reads TGTGCCAGCAGTTCGGCGGACAGGGTGGGCGGCGAAAAACTGTTTTTT.

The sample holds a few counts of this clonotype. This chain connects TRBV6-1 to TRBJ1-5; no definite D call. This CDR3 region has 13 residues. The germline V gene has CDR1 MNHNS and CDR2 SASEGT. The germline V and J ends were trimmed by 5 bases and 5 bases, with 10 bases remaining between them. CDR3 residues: CASSIGEHQPQHF. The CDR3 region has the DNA TGTGCCAGCAGTATCGGAGAGCATCAGCCCCAGCATTTT.

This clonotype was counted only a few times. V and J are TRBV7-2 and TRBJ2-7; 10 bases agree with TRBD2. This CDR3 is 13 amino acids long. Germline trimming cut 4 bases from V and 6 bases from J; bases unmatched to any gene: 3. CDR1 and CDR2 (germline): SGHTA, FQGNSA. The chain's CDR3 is CASSSRTSGEQYF. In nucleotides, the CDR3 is TGTGCCAGCAGCTCCCGGACTAGCGGCGAGCAGTACTTC. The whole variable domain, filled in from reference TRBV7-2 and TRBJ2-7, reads GAGVSQSPSNKVTEKGKDVELRCDPISGHTALYWYRQSLGQGLEFLIYFQGNSAPDKSGLPSDRFSAERTGGSVSTLTIQRTQQEDSAVYLCASSSRTSGEQYFGPGTRLTVT.

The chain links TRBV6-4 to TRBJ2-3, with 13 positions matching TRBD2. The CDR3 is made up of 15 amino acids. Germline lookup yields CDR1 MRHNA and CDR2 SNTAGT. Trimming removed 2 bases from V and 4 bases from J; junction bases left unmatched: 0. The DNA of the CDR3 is TGTGCCAGCAGTGACACTAGCGGGGGGGCAGATACGCAGTATTTT. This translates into CASSDTSGGADTQYF.